This T cell receptor beta chain emerged from a study of T cells in Graves' hyperthyroidism and ophthalmopathy. This clonotype was observed at least ten times. From RNA transcripts, TCR beta CDR3 regions were amplified. RT-PCR in the first round (using the HTBI primer set) targeted the TCR CDR3. Via MiXCR, TCRdb re-called the multiplex PCR reads, giving one row per CDR3 protein. The table shows about half a million distinct CDR3 sequences, with 15% to 20% occurring only once. Used for diagnoses were clinical symptoms, serum thyroxine and TRAb, thyroid ultrasound and orbital computed tomography. Fresh peripheral blood, more than 8 ml of it, supplied the PBMCs. The receptor was derived from a man aged 35 to 55 with Graves' ophthalmopathy. The sequenced sample consisted of blood.

The CDR3 bases are TGTGCCAGCGCCATAGCTGCAGATACGCAGTATTTT. Translating gives CASAIAADTQYF. The chain links TRBV7-2 to TRBJ2-3; D is unresolved. The CDR3 is made up of 12 amino acids. Trimming cost V 8 bases and J 4 bases, with 10 bases left between them. The germline V gene has CDR1 SGHTA and CDR2 FQGNSA.